This T cell receptor beta chain was identified in a study of cytomegalovirus exposure and HLA in healthy donors. Whole-study results and caveats: In terms of immune exposure information, only CMV serostatus was available. Through in vitro validation, a few CMV-associated chains were shown to be specific for CMV antigens.

At collection, donors were nominally healthy, but unrecorded immune exposures were probable. Comments on this clone: What it recognizes is unknown.

The study ran its PCR with 60 Vbeta and 13 Jbeta primers. Generated by immunoSEQ multiplex PCR, the TCRdb table keeps only in-frame clones and is missing some. The sample has 100,000 to 120,000 clones, approximately 82% seen once. Germline V gene sequence: CDR1 SNHLY, CDR2 FYNNEI. After removal of 0 bases from V and 3 bases from J, the junction contained 5 bases not matched to a gene. There are 18 residues in the CDR3. Material: PBMCs. V is TRBV2 and J is TRBJ2-1, with 13 bases lining up with TRBD2. The sequence came from a man under 40 in good health and CMV-seropositive. CDR3 residues: CASSEAPTSGGIYNEQFF. CDR3 coding DNA: TGTGCCAGCAGTGAAGCCCCGACTAGCGGGGGGATCTACAATGAGCAGTTCTTC.